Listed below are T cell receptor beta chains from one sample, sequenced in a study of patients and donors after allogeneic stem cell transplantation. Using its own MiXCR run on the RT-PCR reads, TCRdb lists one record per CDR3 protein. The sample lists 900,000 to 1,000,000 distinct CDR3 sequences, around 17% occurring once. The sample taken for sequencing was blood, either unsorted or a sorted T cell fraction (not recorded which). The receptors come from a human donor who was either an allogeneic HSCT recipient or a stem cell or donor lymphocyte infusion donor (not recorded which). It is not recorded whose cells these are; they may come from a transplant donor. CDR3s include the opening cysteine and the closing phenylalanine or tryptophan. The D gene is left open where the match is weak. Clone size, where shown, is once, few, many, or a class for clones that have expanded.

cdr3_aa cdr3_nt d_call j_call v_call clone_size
CASSQFKDTEAFF TGCGCCAGCAGCCAATTTAAGGACACTGAAGCTTTCTTT - TRBJ1-1 TRBV4-3 few
CASSGGQGFQPQHF TGTGCCAGCAGCGGAGGACAGGGATTTCAGCCCCAGCATTTT TRBD1 TRBJ1-5 TRBV6-1 -
CASLLVIRTLGNSPLHF TGTGCCAGCCTTTTGGTTATACGGACACTGGGTAATTCACCCCTCCACTTT - TRBJ1-6 TRBV2 few
CASSERTQGNSPLHF TGTGCCAGCAGTGAAAGGACCCAGGGTAATTCACCCCTCCACTTT - TRBJ1-6 TRBV2 -
CSVQDSWDGYTF TGCAGCGTGCAGGACAGTTGGGATGGCTACACCTTC - TRBJ1-2 TRBV29-1 few
CASSPNSDTQYF TGTGCCAGCAGCCCCAACTCAGATACGCAGTATTTT - TRBJ2-3 TRBV7-9 -
CASSGPQSGRTYEQYF TGTGCCAGCAGCGGACCTCAGAGCGGGAGGACCTACGAGCAGTACTTC TRBD2 TRBJ2-7 TRBV7-8 -
CASSPTGTLYYNEQFF TGTGCCAGCAGCCCCACCGGGACCCTTTACTACAATGAGCAGTTCTTC - TRBJ2-1 TRBV9 -
CATSRGKGIVYGYTF TGTGCCACCAGCAGAGGGAAAGGGATAGTCTATGGCTACACCTTC - TRBJ1-2 TRBV15 few
CASSVGPAGGLKETQYF TGTGCCAGCAGCGTAGGGCCGGCGGGGGGGCTCAAAGAGACCCAGTACTTC TRBD2 TRBJ2-5 TRBV9 few
CASRGGGSLNTGELFF TGTGCCAGCCGAGGGGGAGGCTCTTTGAACACCGGGGAGCTGTTTTTT - TRBJ2-2 TRBV12-3/TRBV12-4 few
CASSLAQEKSEAFF TGTGCCAGCAGCTTAGCACAGGAGAAGAGTGAAGCTTTCTTT - TRBJ1-1 TRBV11-2 -
CASSVSVMATGELFF TGTGCCAGCAGCGTTTCAGTTATGGCCACCGGGGAGCTGTTTTTT - TRBJ2-2 TRBV9 -